The rows below give T cell receptor beta chains drawn from one sample of a study of OX40 agonist ivuxolimab in advanced cancers. Clones were read by immunoSEQ multiplex PCR, and TCRdb kept only the in-frame ones, dropping some. Here the sample spans 35,000 to 45,000 clones, 82% being singletons. The sample was CD4+ or CD8+ T cells sorted from blood, taken in a trial of the OX40 agonist ivuxolimab. The receptors here all came from an adult with an advanced solid tumor such as melanoma, head and neck, liver or kidney cancer. CDR3s include the opening cysteine and the closing phenylalanine or tryptophan. Each record gives: J gene, D gene, clone size, V gene, CDR3 protein, CDR3 DNA. A D gene is named only where the DNA matches it firmly. The size of a clone is reported for some rows only, either as once, few or many, or as a class for expanded clones.

TRBJ1-1,.,.,TRBV4-2,CASSRNDGEGTEAFF,TGTGCCAGCAGCCGGAATGATGGGGAGGGCACTGAAGCTTTCTTT
TRBJ2-5,TRBD1,.,TRBV11-2,CASSVGTVQQETQYF,TGTGCCAGCAGCGTTGGGACAGTCCAACAAGAGACCCAGTACTTC
TRBJ2-3,.,.,TRBV9,CASSVGDTQYF,TGTGCCAGCAGCGTGGGAGATACGCAGTATTTT
TRBJ2-3,.,few,TRBV7-8,CASSLYEGFDTDTQYF,TGTGCCAGCAGCTTATATGAGGGGTTCGACACAGATACGCAGTATTTT
TRBJ2-1,TRBD2,.,TRBV7-3,CASSPGTTSYNEQFF,TGTGCCAGCAGCCCCGGGACTACCTCCTACAATGAGCAGTTCTTC
TRBJ1-1,.,.,TRBV12-5,CASREIAEAFF,TGTGCTAGCCGGGAGATCGCTGAAGCTTTCTTT
TRBJ2-7,.,.,TRBV27,CASSSQAATPSGYEQYF,TGTGCCAGCAGTTCCCAAGCTGCGACCCCATCGGGATACGAGCAGTACTTC
TRBJ2-7,.,few,TRBV18,CASSPTTGRYEQYF,TGTGCCAGCTCACCAACGACAGGGAGGTACGAGCAGTACTTC
TRBJ1-3,.,.,TRBV11-2,CASSSGPSGNTIYF,TGTGCCAGCAGCTCAGGTCCCTCTGGAAACACCATATATTTT
TRBJ1-5,TRBD1,.,TRBV23-1,CASTPRTGGLGGQPQHF,TGCGCCAGTACACCAAGGACAGGGGGCTTGGGGGGTCAGCCCCAGCATTTT
TRBJ2-5,.,.,TRBV7-2,CASSLVENSYETQYF,TGTGCCAGCAGCTTAGTGGAGAATTCTTACGAGACCCAGTACTTC
TRBJ1-4,TRBD1,once,TRBV19,CASSTWTGDSEKLFF,TGTGCCAGTAGTACCTGGACAGGGGATTCGGAAAAACTGTTTTTT
TRBJ2-7,TRBD1,.,TRBV18,CASSTGTGRVGEQYF,TGTGCCAGCTCCACGGGGACAGGGAGAGTAGGCGAGCAGTACTTC
TRBJ1-1,.,once,TRBV6-5,CASSLSSGMNTEAFF,TGTGCCAGCAGTTTATCTTCCGGGATGAACACTGAAGCTTTCTTT
TRBJ1-1,TRBD1,.,TRBV11-2,CASSFLGGLDTEAFF,TGTGCCAGCAGCTTTTTAGGGGGCTTGGACACTGAAGCTTTCTTT
TRBJ1-4,TRBD1,.,TRBV4-3,CASSQGQGEGEKLFF,TGCGCCAGCAGCCAAGGCCAGGGGGAGGGGGAAAAACTGTTTTTT
TRBJ2-2,.,.,TRBV9,CASSGSGSGTGELFF,TGTGCCAGCAGCGGGAGCGGTAGCGGAACCGGGGAGCTGTTTTTT